Listed here are 9 T cell receptor beta chains from one sample, sequenced in a study of siplizumab effects on memory and regulatory T cells. Libraries were prepared by immunoSEQ multiplex PCR; TCRdb keeps only in-frame clonotypes and omits some of them. The sample lists some 73,000 clones, roughly 93% occurring once. The sequenced sample was CD8+ T cells sorted from blood. These receptors all stem from a human donor in good health.

This clone was seen a handful of times. The chain recombines TRBV2 with TRBJ1-5; no definite D call. CDR1 and CDR2 from the germline V gene are SNHLY and FYNNEI. This CDR3 contains 12 residues. With 7 bases removed from V and 2 bases from J, the gap between germline ends came to 6 bases. CDR3: CASTGGNQPQHF. CDR3 sequence (DNA): TGTGCCAGCACGGGTGGCAATCAGCCCCAGCATTTT. The complete variable domain, with remaining parts taken from reference TRBV2 and TRBJ1-5, reads EPEVTQTPSHQVTQMGQEVILRCVPISNHLYFYWYRQILGQKVEFLVSFYNNEISEKSEIFDDQFSVERPDGSNFTLKIRSTKLEDSAMYFCASTGGNQPQHFGDGTRLSIL.

J is TRBJ2-7 and V is TRBV13; 10 bases agree with TRBD1. V shed 5 bases, J shed 5 bases, and the junction held 9 bases outside the gene matches. Germline CDR1 is PRHDT and CDR2 is FYEKMQ (reference sequence). CDR3 length equals 15 residues. The CDR3 is CASSSSGTGVHEQYF. The DNA of the CDR3 is TGTGCCAGCAGCAGCTCCGGGACAGGGGTGCACGAGCAGTACTTC.

This sequence joins TRBV9 and TRBJ2-1; D gene ambiguous. The CDR3 loop spans 11 amino acids. The germline V gene encodes CDR1 SGDLS and CDR2 YYNGEE. The germline V and J ends were trimmed by 2 bases and 8 bases, with 5 bases remaining between them. The CDR3 DNA reads TGTGCCAGCAGCGTGACGGATGAGCAGTTCTTC. Translated: CASSVTDEQFF.

The rearrangement joins TRBV19 to TRBJ1-5, with 10 bases that match TRBD1. Germline CDR1 and CDR2: LNHDA and SQIVND (reference sequence). This CDR3 is 15 amino acids long. V shed 6 bases, J shed 2 bases, and the junction held 4 bases outside the gene matches. The CDR3 nucleotides read TGTGCCAGTAGCGCCGGGACAGGGGGCAATCAGCCCCAGCATTTT. It codes for CASSAGTGGNQPQHF.

The chain carries TRBV11-2 and TRBJ1-4; tentative D call: TRBD1 (6 bases). Looked up from germline, CDR1 is SGHAT and CDR2 is FQNNGV. V was shortened by 4 bases and J by 8 bases, with 14 bases between the two germline ends. The CDR3 consists of 14 residues. The CDR3 loop is CASSSPGTHEKLFF. In DNA form, the CDR3 reads TGTGCCAGCAGCTCGCCCGGGACACACGAAAAACTGTTTTTT. The variable domain in full, completed from reference TRBV11-2 and TRBJ1-4, reads EAGVAQSPRYKIIEKRQSVAFWCNPISGHATLYWYQQILGQGPKLLIQFQNNGVVDDSQLPKDRFSAERLKGVDSTLKIQPAKLEDSAVYLCASSSPGTHEKLFFGSGTQLSVL.

The rearrangement joins TRBV9 to TRBJ2-1; tentatively, D is TRBD1 (7 bases). The V end lost 4 bases, the J end lost 0 bases, and 11 bases lay between the germline ends. In germline, CDR1 is SGDLS, CDR2 YYNGEE. This CDR3 is built from 15 residues. The DNA of the CDR3 is TGTGCCAGCAGCCCAGGGGGGAGCTCCTACAATGAGCAGTTCTTC. This encodes CASSPGGSSYNEQFF.

In DNA form, the CDR3 reads TGTGCCAGTATTAGGGGGGGGGCCCTCACTGAAGCTTTCTTT. Its translation: CASIRGGALTEAFF. This chain links TRBV19 with TRBJ1-1, with D maybe TRBD1 (6 bases). Trimming took off 7 bases at V and 4 bases at J, with 16 bases between the two ends. This CDR3 spans 14 amino acids. Germline values: CDR1 LNHDA, CDR2 SQIVND (reference sequence).

The rearrangement joins TRBV7-9 to TRBJ2-2, with 8 nucleotides matching TRBD2. Germline V gene sequence: CDR1 SEHNR, CDR2 FQNEAQ (reference sequence). The V segment lost 5 bases and the J segment 6 bases; nucleotides outside the gene matches: 2. This CDR3 spans 13 amino acids. The CDR3 DNA reads as TGTGCCAGCAGCCCCGGGGGGGCCGGGGAGCTGTTTTTT. It encodes CASSPGGAGELFF.

The chain employs TRBV13 and TRBJ2-3; 10 nucleotides line up with TRBD2. V was clipped by 0 bases and J by 4 bases; unmatched bases: 7. CDR3 length: 17 residues. The germline gives CDR1 PRHDT, CDR2 FYEKMQ (reference sequence). The CDR3: CASSLGPSSGGSDTQYF. CDR3 nucleotides: TGTGCCAGCAGCTTAGGCCCATCTAGCGGGGGCTCAGATACGCAGTATTTT. Filled out from reference TRBV13 and TRBJ2-3, the complete variable domain reads AAGVIQSPRHLIKEKRETATLKCYPIPRHDTVYWYQQGPGQDPQFLISFYEKMQSDKGSIPDRFSAQQFSDYHSELNMSSLELGDSALYFCASSLGPSSGGSDTQYFGPGTRLTVL.